Given below is one TCR beta chain in context. Its antigen is undetermined. This sample was taken from a study of blood T cells in healthy people across ages. Trimming took 2 bases from V and 2 from J, leaving 14 bases between them. This CDR3 comprises 16 residues. The authors ran a second PCR of about 7 to 11 cycles using a sample-barcoded 5' primer and a J-beta primer mix. Each CDR3 protein is one row after TCRdb ran MiXCR on the 5' RACE reads. The table lists over 1,500,000 distinct CDR3 sequences, around 48% of them singletons. Study results and limitations: Relative to aged donors, long-lived donors carried more naive CD4+ cells and displayed higher diversity.

Caucasian, healthy and from Russia, the donors were aged between roughly 6 and 95. The sample was blood. V and J are TRBV12-3 or TRBV12-4 and TRBJ2-3; tentative D call: TRBD1 (6 bases). The clonotype originates from a woman aged 40 to 49 in good health. The CDR3 loop reads CASSLLTGGDTDTQYF. The DNA for the CDR3 is TGTGCCAGCAGTTTACTGACAGGAGGCGACACAGATACGCAGTATTTT.